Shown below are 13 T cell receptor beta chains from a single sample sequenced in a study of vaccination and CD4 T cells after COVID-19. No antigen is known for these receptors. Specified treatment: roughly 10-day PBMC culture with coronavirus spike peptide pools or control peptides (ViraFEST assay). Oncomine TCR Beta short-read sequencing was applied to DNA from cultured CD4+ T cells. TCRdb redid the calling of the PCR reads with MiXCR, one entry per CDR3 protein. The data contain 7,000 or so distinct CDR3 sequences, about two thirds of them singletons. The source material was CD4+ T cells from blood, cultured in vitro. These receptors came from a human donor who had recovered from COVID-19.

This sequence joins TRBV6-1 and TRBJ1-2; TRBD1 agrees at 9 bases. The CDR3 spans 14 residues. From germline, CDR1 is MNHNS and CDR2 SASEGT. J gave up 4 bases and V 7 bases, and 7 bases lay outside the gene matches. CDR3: CASNSGTGFYGYTF. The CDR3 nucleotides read TGTGCCAGCAACTCCGGGACAGGGTTCTATGGCTACACCTTC.

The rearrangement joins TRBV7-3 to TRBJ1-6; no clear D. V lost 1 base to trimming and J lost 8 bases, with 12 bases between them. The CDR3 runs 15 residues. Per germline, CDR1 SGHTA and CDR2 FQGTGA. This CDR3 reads CASSLNGFGDSPLHF. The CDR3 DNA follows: TGTGCCAGCAGCTTAAACGGGTTCGGGGATTCACCCCTCCACTTT.

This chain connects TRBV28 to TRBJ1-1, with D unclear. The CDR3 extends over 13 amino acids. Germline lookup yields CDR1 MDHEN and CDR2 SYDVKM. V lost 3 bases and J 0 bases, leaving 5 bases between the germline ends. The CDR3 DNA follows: TGTGCCAGCAGTTTCACCTTGAACACTGAAGCTTTCTTT. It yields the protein CASSFTLNTEAFF. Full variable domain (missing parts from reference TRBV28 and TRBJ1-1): DVKVTQSSRYLVKRTGEKVFLECVQDMDHENMFWYRQDPGLGLRLIYFSYDVKMKEKGDIPEGYSVSREKKERFSLILESASTNQTSMYLCASSFTLNTEAFFGQGTRLTVV.

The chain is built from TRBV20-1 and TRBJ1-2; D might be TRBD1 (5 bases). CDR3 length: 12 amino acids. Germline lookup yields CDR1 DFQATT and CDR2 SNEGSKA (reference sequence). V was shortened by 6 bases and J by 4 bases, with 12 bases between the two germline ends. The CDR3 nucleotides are TGCAGTGCCCAAGGACACCTCTATGGCTACACCTTC. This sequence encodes CSAQGHLYGYTF.

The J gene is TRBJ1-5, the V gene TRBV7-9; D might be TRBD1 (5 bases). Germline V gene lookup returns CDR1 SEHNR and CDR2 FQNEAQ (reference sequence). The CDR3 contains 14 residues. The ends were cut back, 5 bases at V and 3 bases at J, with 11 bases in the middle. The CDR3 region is CASSPTTDNQPQHF. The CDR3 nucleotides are TGTGCCAGCAGCCCGACGACAGACAATCAGCCCCAGCATTTT. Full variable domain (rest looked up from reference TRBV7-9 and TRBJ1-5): DTGVSQNPRHKITKRGQNVTFRCDPISEHNRLYWYRQTLGQGPEFLTYFQNEAQLEKSRLLSDRFSAERPKGSFSTLEIQRTEQGDSAMYLCASSPTTDNQPQHFGDGTRLSIL.

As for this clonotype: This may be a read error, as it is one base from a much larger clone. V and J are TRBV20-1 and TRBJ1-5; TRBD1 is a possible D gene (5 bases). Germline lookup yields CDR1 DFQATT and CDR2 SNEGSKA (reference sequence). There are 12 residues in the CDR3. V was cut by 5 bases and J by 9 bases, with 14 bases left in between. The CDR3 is CSADDRDRPQHF. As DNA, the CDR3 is TGCAGTGCTGACGACAGAGATCGGCCCCAGCATTTT.

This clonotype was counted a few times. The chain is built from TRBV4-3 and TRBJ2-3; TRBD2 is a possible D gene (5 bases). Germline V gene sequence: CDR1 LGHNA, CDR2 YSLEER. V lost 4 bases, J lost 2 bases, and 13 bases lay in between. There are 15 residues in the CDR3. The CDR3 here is CASSLGLLNTDTQYF. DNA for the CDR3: TGCGCCAGCAGCCTCGGACTCCTAAACACAGATACGCAGTATTTT.

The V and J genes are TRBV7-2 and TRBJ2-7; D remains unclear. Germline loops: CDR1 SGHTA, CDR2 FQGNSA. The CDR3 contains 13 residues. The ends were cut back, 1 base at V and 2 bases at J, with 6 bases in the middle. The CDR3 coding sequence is TGTGCCAGCAGCTTAGGCCGACCCTACGAGCAGTACTTC. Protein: CASSLGRPYEQYF.

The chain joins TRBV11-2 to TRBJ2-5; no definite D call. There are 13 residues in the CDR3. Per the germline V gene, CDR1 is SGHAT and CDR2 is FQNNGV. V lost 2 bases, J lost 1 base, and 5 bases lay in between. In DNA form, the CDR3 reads TGTGCCAGCAGCTTAAATTTCCAAGAGACCCAGTACTTC. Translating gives CASSLNFQETQYF.

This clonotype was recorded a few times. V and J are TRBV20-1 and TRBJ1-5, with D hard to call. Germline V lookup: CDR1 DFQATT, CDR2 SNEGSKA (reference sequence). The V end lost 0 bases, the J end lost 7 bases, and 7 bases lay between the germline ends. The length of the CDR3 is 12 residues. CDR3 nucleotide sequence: TGCAGTGCTAGAGAATCCCTACAGCCCCAGCATTTT. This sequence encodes CSARESLQPQHF.

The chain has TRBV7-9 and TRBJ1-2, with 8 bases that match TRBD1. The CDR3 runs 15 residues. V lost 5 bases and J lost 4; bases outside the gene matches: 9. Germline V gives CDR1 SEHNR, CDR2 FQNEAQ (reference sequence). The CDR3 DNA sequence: TGTGCCAGCAGCCTGCCTCCGGGACAGGCCTATGGCTACACCTTC. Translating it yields CASSLPPGQAYGYTF.

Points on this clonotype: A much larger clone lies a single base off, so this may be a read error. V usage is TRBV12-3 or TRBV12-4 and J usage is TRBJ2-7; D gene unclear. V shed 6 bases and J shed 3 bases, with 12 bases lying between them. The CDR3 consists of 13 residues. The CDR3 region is CASSQTCLYEQYF. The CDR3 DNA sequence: TGTGCCAGCAGCCAAACTTGTCTCTACGAGCAGTACTTC.

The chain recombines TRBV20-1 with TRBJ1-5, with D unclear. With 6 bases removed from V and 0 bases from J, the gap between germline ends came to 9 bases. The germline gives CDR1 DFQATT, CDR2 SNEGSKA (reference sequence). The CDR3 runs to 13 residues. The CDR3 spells CSAGFYSNQPQHF. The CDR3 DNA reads TGCAGTGCGGGATTTTATAGCAATCAGCCCCAGCATTTT.